This T cell receptor (beta chain) comes out of a study of T-cell memory formation after mild COVID-19. About the study: For the most part, TCR clusters were specific to one donor. Study-level findings and limits: Researchers found some responding clones in pre-infection memory, a sign that cross-reactive memory joined.

TCRdb redid the calling of the 5' RACE reads with MiXCR, one entry per CDR3 protein. Of some 130,000 distinct CDR3 sequences in the sample, approximately 16% were seen once. Turning to this clonotype: What it binds is unknown.

The sequenced sample was PBMCs or a T cell subset sorted from them (not recorded which). This sequence was found in an adult woman who had mild COVID-19 (a few samples of this study predate the infection). Cell type and time point are not known.

The CDR3 nucleotides are TGTGCCAGCAGCCAAGATAGGTCTACGCAGTATTTT. Encoded protein: CASSQDRSTQYF. V gene TRBV14 combines with J gene TRBJ2-3; D gene unclear. The CDR3 is 12 amino acids. CDR1 and CDR2 (germline): SGHDN, FVKESK. The V end was cut by 0 bases, the J end by 8 bases, with 6 bases between.